These T cell receptor beta chains were read from a single sample in a study of shared clonotypes between healthy human individuals. Using immunoSEQ multiplex PCR, the repertoire was profiled, and TCRdb retains in-frame clones only, with some absent. The sample yields approximately 940,000 clones, around 80% seen once. Sequenced input: memory CD4+ T cells sorted from blood. The receptor source for this set is a man aged 18 to 29 in good health. Each CDR3 is given with its conserved first and last residue.

TRBJ1-1	TRBV7-2	CASTRQINTEAFF
TRBJ2-2	TRBV4-3	CASSQEQQGSTGELFF
TRBJ1-5	TRBV5-8	CASSSGPGSNQPQHF
TRBJ2-1	TRBV2	CASSVDGRVWSYNEQFF
TRBJ1-6	TRBV30	CAWSVVSTNSPLHF
TRBJ2-7	TRBV4-2	CASSQEEEPTYEQYF
TRBJ1-2	TRBV6-5	CASSYYGSNYGYTF
TRBJ2-3	TRBV7-2	CASSRRLPGDTQYF
TRBJ1-4	TRBV7-6	CASMLKKLFF
TRBJ1-1	TRBV11-1	CASSSSTGTTEAFF
TRBJ1-3	TRBV6-1	CASSEPGRWNTIYF
TRBJ1-2	TRBV28	CASSLDRGYGYTF
TRBJ1-5	TRBV30	CAWSVRAGGWSNQPQHF
TRBJ1-2	TRBV5-4	CASSLGSGANYGYTF
TRBJ2-3	TRBV5-1	CASSFWYLGAADTQYF
TRBJ2-1	TRBV5-1	CASSLPGPYNEQFF
TRBJ1-6	TRBV28	CASRTGLGSNSPLHF
TRBJ2-7	TRBV10-3	CATRGTETYEQYF
TRBJ1-4	TRBV5-6	CASSLFLGDEANEKLFF
TRBJ2-1	TRBV7-2	CASSLAGASSYNEQFF
TRBJ1-5	TRBV19	CARNSPSNQPQHF
TRBJ2-5	TRBV7-9	CASSTPGTVVKEQYF
TRBJ1-1	TRBV25-1	CASREGGREAFF
TRBJ2-1	TRBV18	CASSPQGASRNEQFF
TRBJ1-6	TRBV30	CAWARGGSPLHF
TRBJ1-6	TRBV11-2	CASSLSGVGNSPLHF
TRBJ2-2	TRBV2	CACAGSANTGELFF
TRBJ2-7	TRBV19	CASAPETGAHEQYF
TRBJ2-5	TRBV11-2	CASSLSGGASETQYF
TRBJ1-2	TRBV14	CASSQLNYGYTF
TRBJ1-1	TRBV5-1	CASSLVRGIETMNTEAFF
TRBJ2-7	TRBV5-1	CASSEGLAGLEQYF
TRBJ1-6	TRBV19	CASSQQGGNSPLHF
TRBJ2-7	TRBV29-1	CSVATGGKQYF
TRBJ2-5	TRBV5-6	CASSLLLGRTDQETQYF
TRBJ1-1	TRBV7-2	CASSFFTEAFF
TRBJ2-5	TRBV7-2	CASSGGFWETQYF
TRBJ1-6	TRBV18	CASSPETGGSPLHF